The 21 T cell receptor beta chains reported below all come from one sample, sequenced in a study of blood T cell repertoires in COVID-19. TCRdb keeps only in-frame clones here, not all; method: immunoSEQ multiplex PCR. Here the sample spans 200,000 to 300,000 clones, roughly 88% being singletons. The specimen sequenced was PBMCs or T cells enriched from blood (not recorded which). The source of these receptors is a woman aged 40 to 50 with acute COVID-19.

Written as DNA, the CDR3 is TGCGCCAGCAGCATGCTAGCGGGGGGTGTCCCAGATACGCAGTATTTT. It encodes CASSMLAGGVPDTQYF. The genes are TRBV5-1 and TRBJ2-3; 11 nucleotides match TRBD2. Losses at the gene ends were 4 bases for V and 4 bases for J; bases not matched to a gene: 8. This CDR3 has 16 residues. Germline V gives CDR1 SGHRS, CDR2 YFSETQ. Full variable domain (outside the CDR3, taken from reference TRBV5-1 and TRBJ2-3): KAGVTQTPRYLIKTRGQQVTLSCSPISGHRSVSWYQQTPGQGLQFLFEYFSETQRNKGNFPGRFSGRQFSNSRSEMNVSTLELGDSALYLCASSMLAGGVPDTQYFGPGTRLTVL.

The chain carries TRBV7-9 and TRBJ1-6; 7 positions match TRBD1. The ends lost 6 bases at V and 15 bases at J; junction bases unmatched: 14. CDR1 is SEHNR and CDR2 is FQNEAQ in the germline V gene (reference sequence). This CDR3 has 14 amino acids. The CDR3 nucleotides are TGTGCCAGCAGTCAAGACTTACAGGGGCCGTACCTCCACTTT. Protein sequence: CASSQDLQGPYLHF. Based on the CDR3 plus reference TRBV7-9 and TRBJ1-6, the full variable domain is DTGVSQNPRHKITKRGQNVTFRCDPISEHNRLYWYRQTLGQGPEFLTYFQNEAQLEKSRLLSDRFSAERPKGSFSTLEIQRTEQGDSAMYLCASSQDLQGPYLHFGNGTRLTVT.

The chain links TRBV7-9 to TRBJ2-2, with 7 bases fitting TRBD1. V shed 5 bases, J shed 2 bases, and the junction held 8 bases outside the gene matches. This CDR3 has 16 amino acids. CDR1 SEHNR and CDR2 FQNEAQ come from the germline V gene (reference sequence). CDR3 DNA: TGTGCCAGCAGCCCTGTCCGGGACAGAAACACCGGGGAGCTGTTTTTT. It encodes CASSPVRDRNTGELFF.

V is TRBV6-2 or TRBV6-3 and J is TRBJ2-2, with 9 bases identical to TRBD1. J lost 5 bases, V lost 6 bases, and 22 bases had no gene match. CDR1 is MNHEY, CDR2 SVGEGT, per germline. The CDR3 is 20 residues long. The CDR3 loop reads CASSPYLPDRGLVTTGELFF. CDR3 bases: TGTGCCAGCAGCCCCTACTTACCGGACAGGGGATTGGTAACGACCGGGGAGCTGTTTTTT.

The J gene is TRBJ2-7, the V gene TRBV4-1; 8 bases agree with TRBD1. The CDR3 covers 15 residues. Germline V gene data show CDR1 as MGHRA and CDR2 as YSYEKL. The V segment lost 5 bases and the J segment 0 bases; nucleotides outside the gene matches: 6. The CDR3 bases are TGCGCCAGCAGCACTAGGACAGGGAACTCCTACGAGCAGTACTTC. Protein: CASSTRTGNSYEQYF.

V usage is TRBV29-1 and J usage is TRBJ2-1; 8 positions match TRBD2. The CDR3 has 14 amino acids. Germline V gene lookup returns CDR1 SQVTM and CDR2 ANQGSEA. Unmatched junction bases numbered 15, after V lost 8 bases and J lost 9 bases. CDR3 coding DNA: TGCAGCTATGGGGAGCAAGCGGGAGTCAGTGAGCAGTTCTTC. Its protein is CSYGEQAGVSEQFF.

This chain joins TRBV28 and TRBJ1-2; TRBD1 aligns across 8 bases. Germline assignment: CDR1 MDHEN and CDR2 SYDVKM. This CDR3 is built from 15 residues. The V and J ends lost 3 bases and 4 bases, in that order; junction bases with no gene match: 7. The CDR3 reads CASSFPGQGAYGYTF. The CDR3 DNA reads as TGTGCCAGCAGTTTCCCCGGACAGGGCGCCTATGGCTACACCTTC.

This clone was found once. The chain employs TRBV6-5 and TRBJ2-7, with 8 bases identical to TRBD1. The germline gives CDR1 MNHEY, CDR2 SVGAGI. After removal of 4 bases from V and 0 bases from J, the junction contained 2 bases not matched to a gene. The length of the CDR3 is 14 residues. The CDR3 region has the DNA TGTGCCAGCAGTTGGACAGGGAGCTCCTACGAGCAGTACTTC. It specifies CASSWTGSSYEQYF.

This clone has just a few counts. The rearrangement links TRBV7-6 to TRBJ2-1; 10 positions agree with TRBD2. CDR3 length equals 15 residues. Germline V gene sequence: CDR1 SGHVS, CDR2 FNYEAQ. Trimming removed 5 bases from V and 5 bases from J; junction bases left unmatched: 6. The CDR3 region has the DNA TGTGCCAGCAGCCCGGCAACTAGCGGGGACAATGAGCAGTTCTTC. This codes for CASSPATSGDNEQFF. Together with reference TRBV7-6 and TRBJ2-1, the CDR3 gives the full variable domain: GAGVSQSPRYKVTKRGQDVALRCDPISGHVSLYWYRQALGQGPEFLTYFNYEAQQDKSGLPNDRFSAERPEGSISTLTIQRTEQRDSAMYRCASSPATSGDNEQFFGPGTRLTVL.

As DNA, the CDR3 is TGTGCCAGCAGTTCACTCAACAGGGGGCAAGGCGCGGAAGCTTTCTTT. It is translated as CASSSLNRGQGAEAFF. The V gene is TRBV6-5, the J gene TRBJ1-1; 9 bases are a match to TRBD1. CDR1 MNHEY and CDR2 SVGAGI come from the germline V gene. Losses at the gene ends were 4 bases for V and 8 bases for J; bases not matched to a gene: 14. The CDR3 loop spans 16 amino acids.

This sequence joins TRBV5-1 and TRBJ2-3, with 9 bases that match TRBD2. With V trimmed by 0 bases and J by 1 base, 9 bases remained unmatched. This CDR3 is built from 18 residues. Germline CDR1 and CDR2: SGHRS and YFSETQ. CDR3 residues: CASSLATSGLSGTDTQYF. The CDR3 region has the DNA TGCGCCAGCAGCTTGGCTACTAGCGGGTTGAGCGGCACAGATACGCAGTATTTT.

This clone was observed a single time. V gene TRBV7-9 combines with J gene TRBJ1-1, with 7 bases aligning to TRBD1. This CDR3 region has 15 residues. V lost 2 bases, J lost 1 base, and 4 bases stayed unmatched. Germline V CDR1 and CDR2: SEHNR, FQNEAQ (reference sequence). The DNA of the CDR3 is TGTGCCAGCAGCTTAAGTGGACAGGCGAACACTGAAGCTTTCTTT. Translation: CASSLSGQANTEAFF.

The V call is TRBV7-9, the J call TRBJ2-3; 12 bases are a match to TRBD2. Germline V gene data show CDR1 as SEHNR and CDR2 as FQNEAQ (reference sequence). This CDR3 has 15 residues. The V segment lost 5 bases and the J segment 6 bases; nucleotides outside the gene matches: 6. The CDR3 DNA is TGTGCCAGCAGCCTCGGGCTAGCGGGGGGGGATACGCAGTATTTT. It yields the protein CASSLGLAGGDTQYF.

V and J are TRBV5-6 and TRBJ1-2; no reliable D call. CDR3 length: 14 amino acids. With 4 bases removed from V and 4 bases from J, the gap between germline ends came to 14 bases. Germline loops: CDR1 SGHDT, CDR2 YYEEEE. The CDR3 nucleotides are TGTGCCAGCAGCCCCTTCTATACCGTCTATGGCTACACCTTC. Translated, it gives CASSPFYTVYGYTF.

V and J are TRBV24-1 and TRBJ2-3; D remains unclear. V lost 0 bases and J 3 bases, leaving 6 bases between the germline ends. This CDR3 comprises 14 residues. Looked up from germline, CDR1 is KGHDR and CDR2 is SFDVKD. The CDR3 sequence is CATSDLYGTDTQYF. In DNA form, the CDR3 reads TGTGCCACCAGTGATTTGTACGGGACAGATACGCAGTATTTT.

The chain carries TRBV5-1 and TRBJ2-1; weak D call: TRBD2 (7 bases). This CDR3 is built from 16 residues. Looked up from germline, CDR1 is SGHRS and CDR2 is YFSETQ. Trimming took off 6 bases at V and 1 base at J, with 17 bases between the two ends. CDR3 nucleotides: TGCGCCAGCACCAAAGAGGGGGGGTATTCCTACAATGAGCAGTTCTTC. Protein: CASTKEGGYSYNEQFF.

The rearrangement uses TRBV6-4 and TRBJ1-6; 10 nucleotides align to TRBD1. V was pared by 0 bases and J by 9 bases, with 2 bases of the junction left unmatched. This CDR3 comprises 15 residues. Germline-derived CDR1 and CDR2 are MRHNA and SNTAGT. Here the CDR3 DNA reads TGTGCCAGCAGTGACTCTCGGGACAGGGGTTCACCCCTCCACTTT. It yields the protein CASSDSRDRGSPLHF.

This clone has a handful of counts. This chain uses TRBV7-9 with TRBJ2-3; TRBD2 matches 7 bases. V lost 3 bases, J lost 0 bases, and 0 bases stayed unmatched. This CDR3 spans 14 amino acids. Germline-derived CDR1 and CDR2 are SEHNR and FQNEAQ (reference sequence). The CDR3 sequence is CASSFSGSTDTQYF. CDR3 nucleotides: TGTGCCAGCAGCTTTAGCGGGAGCACAGATACGCAGTATTTT.

The rearrangement uses TRBV5-6 and TRBJ2-1, with 12 nucleotides matching TRBD2. Losses at the gene ends were 3 bases for V and 6 bases for J; bases not matched to a gene: 7. The CDR3 contains 16 residues. Germline CDR1 reads SGHDT; CDR2 reads YYEEEE. The CDR3 region is CASSSRASGRANEQFF. For the CDR3, the DNA is TGTGCCAGCAGCTCCAGGGCTAGCGGGAGGGCCAATGAGCAGTTCTTC.

The rearrangement joins TRBV12-3 or TRBV12-4 to TRBJ2-7; 10 bases are shared with TRBD2. This CDR3 is 13 amino acids long. V trimming: 5 bases; J trimming: 4 bases; junction bases outside the gene matches: 2. Written as DNA, the CDR3 is TGTGCCAGCAGTAGGACTAGCGGTTACGAGCAGTACGTC. It codes for CASSRTSGYEQYV.

The table lists this clone with a count of one. This chain uses TRBV29-1 with TRBJ1-2; TRBD1 aligns across 11 bases. The CDR3 sequence is 17 residues long. The V gene's germline CDR1 is SQVTM and CDR2 ANQGSEA. The V gene end was trimmed by 7 bases and the J gene end by 1 base; junction bases not matched to a gene: 14. CDR3 sequence: CSAGSGDRGDFNYGYTF. CDR3 DNA: TGCAGCGCGGGCTCCGGGGACAGGGGGGATTTTAACTATGGCTACACCTTC.